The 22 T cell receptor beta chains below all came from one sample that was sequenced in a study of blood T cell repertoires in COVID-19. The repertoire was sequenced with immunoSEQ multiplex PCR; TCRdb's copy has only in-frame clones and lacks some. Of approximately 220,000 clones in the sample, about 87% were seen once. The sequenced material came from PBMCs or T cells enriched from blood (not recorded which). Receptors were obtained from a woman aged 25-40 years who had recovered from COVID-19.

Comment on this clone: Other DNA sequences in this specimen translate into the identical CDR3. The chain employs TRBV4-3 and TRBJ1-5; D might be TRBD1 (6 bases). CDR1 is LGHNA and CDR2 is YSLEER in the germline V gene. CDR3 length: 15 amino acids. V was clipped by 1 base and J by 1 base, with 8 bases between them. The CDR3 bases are TGCGCCAGCAGCCAAGTTACAGGGAGCAATCAGCCCCAGCATTTT. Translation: CASSQVTGSNQPQHF.

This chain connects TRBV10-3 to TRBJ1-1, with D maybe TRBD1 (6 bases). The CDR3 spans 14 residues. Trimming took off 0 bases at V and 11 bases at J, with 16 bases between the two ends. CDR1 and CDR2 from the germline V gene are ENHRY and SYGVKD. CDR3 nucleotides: TGTGCCATCAGTGAGTCGGGGCAGGGGCTGAGTGCTTTCTTT. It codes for CAISESGQGLSAFF.

The CDR3 loop is CASSLYNTEAFF. The CDR3 nucleotides are TGTGCCAGTAGTTTATATAACACTGAAGCTTTCTTT. This chain uses TRBV19 with TRBJ1-1; no definite D call. The CDR3 is made up of 12 amino acids. The V end lost 5 bases, the J end lost 2 bases, and 6 bases lay between the germline ends. Germline V gene data show CDR1 as LNHDA and CDR2 as SQIVND (reference sequence).

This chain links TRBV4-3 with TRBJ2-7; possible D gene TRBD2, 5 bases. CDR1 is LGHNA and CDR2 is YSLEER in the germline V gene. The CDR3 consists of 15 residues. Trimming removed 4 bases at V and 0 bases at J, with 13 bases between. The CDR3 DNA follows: TGCGCCAGCAGCCCCGGGGTGGCCTACTCCTACGAGCAGTACTTC. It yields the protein CASSPGVAYSYEQYF.

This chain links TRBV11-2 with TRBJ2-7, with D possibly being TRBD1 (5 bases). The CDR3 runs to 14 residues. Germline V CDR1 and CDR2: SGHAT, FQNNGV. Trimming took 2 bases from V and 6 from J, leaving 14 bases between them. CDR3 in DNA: TGTGCCAGCAGCTTATCAGGGTTGGGTAGCGAGCAGTACTTC. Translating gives CASSLSGLGSEQYF.

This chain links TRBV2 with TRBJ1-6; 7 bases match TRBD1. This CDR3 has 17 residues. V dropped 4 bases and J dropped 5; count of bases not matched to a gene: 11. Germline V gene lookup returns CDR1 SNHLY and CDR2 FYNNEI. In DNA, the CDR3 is TGTGCCAGCAGTGGAGAGGGTGGGACAGAAAATAATTCACCCCTCCACTTT. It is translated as CASSGEGGTENNSPLHF.

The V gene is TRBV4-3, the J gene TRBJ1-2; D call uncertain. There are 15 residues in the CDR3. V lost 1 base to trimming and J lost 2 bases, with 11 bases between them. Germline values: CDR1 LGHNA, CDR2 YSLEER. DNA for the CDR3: TGCGCCAGCAGCCAAGTGTACAGTTCGAACTATGGCTACACCTTC. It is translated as CASSQVYSSNYGYTF.

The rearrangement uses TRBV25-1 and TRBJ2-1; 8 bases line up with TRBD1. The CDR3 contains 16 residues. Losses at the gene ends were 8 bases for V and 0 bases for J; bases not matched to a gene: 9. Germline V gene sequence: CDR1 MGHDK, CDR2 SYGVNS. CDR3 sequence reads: CASVDAGGGSYNEQFF. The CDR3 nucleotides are TGTGCCAGCGTAGACGCAGGGGGCGGCTCCTACAATGAGCAGTTCTTC.

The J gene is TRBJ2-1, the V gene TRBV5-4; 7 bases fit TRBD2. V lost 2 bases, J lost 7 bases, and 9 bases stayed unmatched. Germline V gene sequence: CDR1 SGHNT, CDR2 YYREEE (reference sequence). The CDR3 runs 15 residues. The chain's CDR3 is CASSLEAGSRNEQFF. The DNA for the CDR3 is TGTGCCAGCAGCTTAGAAGCGGGGTCTAGGAATGAGCAGTTCTTC.

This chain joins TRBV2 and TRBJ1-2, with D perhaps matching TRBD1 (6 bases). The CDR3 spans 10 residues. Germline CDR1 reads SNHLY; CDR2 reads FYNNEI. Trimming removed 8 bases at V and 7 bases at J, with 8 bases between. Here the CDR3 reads CASSQGGYTF. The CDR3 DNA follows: TGTGCCAGCTCACAGGGTGGCTACACCTTC.

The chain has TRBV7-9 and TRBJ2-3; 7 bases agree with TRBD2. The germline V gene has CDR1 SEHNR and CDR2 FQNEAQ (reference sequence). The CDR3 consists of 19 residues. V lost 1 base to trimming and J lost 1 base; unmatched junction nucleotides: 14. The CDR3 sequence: CASSLEGRKSGDRTDTQYF. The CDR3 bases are TGTGCCAGCAGCTTAGAGGGGAGGAAGAGCGGGGACCGCACAGATACGCAGTATTTT.

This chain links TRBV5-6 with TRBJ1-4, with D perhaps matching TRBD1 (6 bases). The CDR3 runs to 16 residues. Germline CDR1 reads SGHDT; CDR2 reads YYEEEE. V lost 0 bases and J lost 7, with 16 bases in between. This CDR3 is CASSLESGRGVEKLFF. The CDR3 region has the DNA TGTGCCAGCAGCTTGGAATCCGGCAGGGGAGTTGAAAAACTGTTTTTT. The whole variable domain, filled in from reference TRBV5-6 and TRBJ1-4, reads DAGVTQSPTHLIKTRGQQVTLRCSPKSGHDTVSWYQQALGQGPQFIFQYYEEEERQRGNFPDRFSGHQFPNYSSELNVNALLLGDSALYLCASSLESGRGVEKLFFGSGTQLSVL.

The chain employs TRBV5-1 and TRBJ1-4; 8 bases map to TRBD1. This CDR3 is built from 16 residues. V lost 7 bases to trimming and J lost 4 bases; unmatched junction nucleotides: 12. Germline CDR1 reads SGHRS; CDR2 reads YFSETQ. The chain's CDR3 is CASHAGGAGHNEKLFF. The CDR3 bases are TGCGCCAGCCACGCAGGGGGCGCGGGGCATAATGAAAAACTGTTTTTT.

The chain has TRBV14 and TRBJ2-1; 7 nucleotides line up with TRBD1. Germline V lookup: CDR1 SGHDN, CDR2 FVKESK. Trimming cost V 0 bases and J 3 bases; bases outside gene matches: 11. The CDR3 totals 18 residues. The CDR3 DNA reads TGTGCCAGCAGCCAAGACGAGTTGGAACAGGGGCACTACAATGAGCAGTTCTTC. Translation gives CASSQDELEQGHYNEQFF.

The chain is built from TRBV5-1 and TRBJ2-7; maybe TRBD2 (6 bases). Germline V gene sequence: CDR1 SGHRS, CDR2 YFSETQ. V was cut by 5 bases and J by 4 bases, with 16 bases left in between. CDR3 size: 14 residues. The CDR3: CASSGSSGSYEQYF. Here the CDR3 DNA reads TGCGCCAGCAGTGGTAGTAGCGGCTCGTACGAGCAGTACTTC.

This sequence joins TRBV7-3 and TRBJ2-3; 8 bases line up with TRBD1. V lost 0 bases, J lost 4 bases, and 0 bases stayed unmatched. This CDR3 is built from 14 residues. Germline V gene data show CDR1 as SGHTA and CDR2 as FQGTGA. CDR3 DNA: TGTGCCAGCAGCTTAACGACAGGGGCAGATACGCAGTATTTT. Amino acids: CASSLTTGADTQYF.

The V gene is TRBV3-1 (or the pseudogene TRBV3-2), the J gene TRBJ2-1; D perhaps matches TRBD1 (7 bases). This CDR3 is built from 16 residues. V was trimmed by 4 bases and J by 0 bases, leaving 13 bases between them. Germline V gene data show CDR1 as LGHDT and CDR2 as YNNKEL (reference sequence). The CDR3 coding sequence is TGTGCCAGCAGCCGACAGGGAGGAAACTCCTACAATGAGCAGTTCTTC. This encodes CASSRQGGNSYNEQFF.

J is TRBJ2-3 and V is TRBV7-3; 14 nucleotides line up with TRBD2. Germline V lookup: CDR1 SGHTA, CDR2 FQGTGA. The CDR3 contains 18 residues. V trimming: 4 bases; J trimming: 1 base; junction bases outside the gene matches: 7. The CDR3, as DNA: TGTGCCAGCAGCTCCAGACTAGCGGGGGGGCTGGGCACAGATACGCAGTATTTT. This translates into CASSSRLAGGLGTDTQYF.

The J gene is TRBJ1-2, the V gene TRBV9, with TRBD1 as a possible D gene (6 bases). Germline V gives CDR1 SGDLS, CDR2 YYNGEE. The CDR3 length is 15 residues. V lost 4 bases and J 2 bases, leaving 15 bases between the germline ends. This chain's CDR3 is CASSLGGGANYGYTF. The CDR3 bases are TGTGCCAGCAGCCTCGGTGGGGGGGCGAACTATGGCTACACCTTC. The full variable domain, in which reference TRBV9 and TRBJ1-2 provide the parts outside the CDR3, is DSGVTQTPKHLITATGQRVTLRCSPRSGDLSVYWYQQSLDQGLQFLIQYYNGEERAKGNILERFSAQQFPDLHSELNLSSLELGDSALYFCASSLGGGANYGYTFGSGTRLTVV.

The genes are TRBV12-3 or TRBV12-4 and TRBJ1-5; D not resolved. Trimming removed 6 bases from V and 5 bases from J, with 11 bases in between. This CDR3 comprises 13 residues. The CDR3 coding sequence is TGTGCCAGCAGCGGGGAAACCCATCAGCCCCAGCATTTT. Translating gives CASSGETHQPQHF.

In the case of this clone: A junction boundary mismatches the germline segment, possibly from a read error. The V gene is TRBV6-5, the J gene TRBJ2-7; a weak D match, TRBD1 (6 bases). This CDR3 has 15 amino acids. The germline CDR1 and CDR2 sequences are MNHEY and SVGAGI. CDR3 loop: CASSDSGQLSYEQYF. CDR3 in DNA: TGTGCCAGCAGTGACTCCGGACAGTTGTCCTACGAGCAGTACTTC.

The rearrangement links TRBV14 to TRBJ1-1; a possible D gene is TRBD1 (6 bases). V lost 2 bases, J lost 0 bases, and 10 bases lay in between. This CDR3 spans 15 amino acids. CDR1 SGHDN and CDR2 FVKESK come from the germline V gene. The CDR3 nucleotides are TGTGCCAGCAGCCAAATACAGGGAATGAACACTGAAGCTTTCTTT. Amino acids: CASSQIQGMNTEAFF.